The 27 T cell receptor beta chains given below trace back to one sample, sequenced in a study of blood T cell repertoires in COVID-19. Measured with immunoSEQ multiplex PCR; TCRdb has only the in-frame clones, and not every one. This sample has approximately 240,000 clones; 70% to 90% occur once, and the top ten carry around 6.4%. The sequenced sample consisted of peripheral blood. All receptors come from a woman aged 55-75 years with active or convalescent COVID-19.

The chain couples TRBV4-1 to TRBJ2-5; 8 nucleotides align to TRBD2. V shed 0 bases, J shed 9 bases, and the junction held 3 bases outside the gene matches. Germline CDR1 reads MGHRA; CDR2 reads YSYEKL. The CDR3 length is 13 residues. CDR3 residues: CASSQDREGSQYF. For the CDR3, the DNA is TGCGCCAGCAGCCAAGATCGGGAGGGCTCCCAGTACTTC.

V is TRBV28 and J is TRBJ1-2; TRBD1 matches at 7 bases. Trimming at V came to 5 bases and at J to 0 bases, leaving 6 bases not matched to a gene. Germline CDR1 and CDR2: MDHEN and SYDVKM. The CDR3 has 15 amino acids. CDR3 in DNA: TGTGCCAGCAGTCCCCCGGGACAGACTAACTATGGCTACACCTTC. It encodes CASSPPGQTNYGYTF.

V usage is TRBV7-8 and J usage is TRBJ2-7; TRBD2 is a possible D gene (6 bases). The germline V gene has CDR1 SGHVS and CDR2 FQNEAQ. Trimming pared 1 base from V and 4 bases from J, leaving 11 bases between. This CDR3 spans 14 amino acids. Here the CDR3 reads CASSLVAEAYEQYF. For the CDR3, the DNA is TGTGCCAGCAGCTTAGTAGCGGAGGCTTACGAGCAGTACTTC.

CDR3 sequence (DNA): TGTGCCAGCAGCCCGGGACAGACCCCTAATGAAAAACTGTTTTTT. Protein sequence: CASSPGQTPNEKLFF. The V gene is TRBV7-9, the J gene TRBJ1-4, with TRBD1 matching over 7 bases. Trimming cost V 5 bases and J 3 bases; bases outside gene matches: 6. Looked up from germline, CDR1 is SEHNR and CDR2 is FQNEAQ (reference sequence). There are 15 residues in the CDR3.

The chain uses TRBV11-2 and TRBJ2-2, with 8 bases lining up with TRBD1. The CDR3 has 17 amino acids. The germline gives CDR1 SGHAT, CDR2 FQNNGV. J lost 2 bases, V lost 3 bases, and 8 bases had no gene match. The CDR3 is CASSLRWTGLNTGELFF. The CDR3 DNA sequence: TGTGCCAGCAGCTTGAGATGGACAGGGCTAAACACCGGGGAGCTGTTTTTT.

This rearrangement joins TRBV18 to TRBJ2-2; tentatively, D is TRBD1 (5 bases). Trimming took off 5 bases at V and 7 bases at J, with 11 bases between the two ends. This CDR3 spans 13 amino acids. Germline CDR1 reads KGHSH; CDR2 reads LQKENI. The CDR3 bases are TGTGCCAGCTCATCGGACACTTACGGGGAGCTGTTTTTT. As protein: CASSSDTYGELFF.

Written as DNA, the CDR3 is TGCGCCAGCACCGGGGACACCCGAAATGAAAAACTGTTTTTT. Encoded protein: CASTGDTRNEKLFF. This chain connects TRBV5-1 to TRBJ1-4; the D gene is possibly TRBD1 (6 bases). In germline, CDR1 is SGHRS, CDR2 YFSETQ. The CDR3 extends over 14 amino acids. Trimming stripped 6 bases from V and 5 bases from J, with 14 bases between.

V usage is TRBV7-9 and J usage is TRBJ2-2; the D is unclear. Germline values: CDR1 SEHNR, CDR2 FQNEAQ (reference sequence). The CDR3 has 13 amino acids. V was pared by 3 bases and J by 3 bases, with 5 bases between. The CDR3 here is CASSFPYTGELFF. DNA of the CDR3: TGTGCCAGCAGCTTCCCCTACACCGGGGAGCTGTTTTTT.

This chain joins TRBV28 and TRBJ2-2; 7 positions match TRBD2. Trimming removed 6 bases from V and 0 bases from J; junction bases left unmatched: 16. CDR1 MDHEN and CDR2 SYDVKM come from the germline V gene. The CDR3 extends over 19 amino acids. CDR3 coding DNA: TGTGCCAGCAGCCCCCGGGGGAGGGCCTCCGGTACGAACACCGGGGAGCTGTTTTTT. Translation gives CASSPRGRASGTNTGELFF.

CDR3 loop: CASSPQGNTEAFF. CDR3 bases: TGTGCCAGCTCACCCCAGGGGAACACTGAAGCTTTCTTT. The chain combines TRBV18 with TRBJ1-1; a possible D gene is TRBD1 (5 bases). Trimming took off 3 bases at V and 1 base at J, with 6 bases between the two ends. The CDR3 covers 13 residues. Germline lookup yields CDR1 KGHSH and CDR2 LQKENI.

This chain connects TRBV7-2 to TRBJ2-5; tentatively, D is TRBD2 (7 bases). Trimming took 5 bases from V and 5 from J, leaving 21 bases between them. Germline V gives CDR1 SGHTA, CDR2 FQGNSA. The CDR3 length is 16 residues. The CDR3 loop reads CASSRAAGARIETQYF. In nucleotides, the CDR3 is TGTGCCAGCAGCAGAGCGGCGGGGGCGCGGATTGAGACCCAGTACTTC.

This chain uses TRBV7-2 with TRBJ2-5, with 7 nucleotides matching TRBD2. With 4 bases clipped from V and 0 bases from J, the junction kept 2 bases outside the gene matches. The CDR3 sequence is 14 residues long. CDR1 SGHTA and CDR2 FQGNSA come from the germline V gene. The CDR3 nucleotides are TGTGCCAGCAGCTCAGCGGGGCACCAAGAGACCCAGTACTTC. Residues: CASSSAGHQETQYF.

The gene calls are TRBV15 and TRBJ2-3; TRBD1 agrees at 8 bases. This CDR3 has 17 amino acids. CDR1 and CDR2 from the germline V gene are LNHNV and YYDKDF (reference sequence). V lost 1 base to trimming and J lost 1 base; unmatched junction nucleotides: 7. In DNA, the CDR3 is TGTGCCACCAGCAGAGTGGGAGCCAGGGGGCGCACAGATACGCAGTATTTT. This sequence encodes CATSRVGARGRTDTQYF.

The genes are TRBV6-2 or TRBV6-3 and TRBJ2-5; maybe TRBD2 (5 bases). The CDR3 has 14 amino acids. Trimming shortened V by 5 bases and J by 7 bases, and 17 bases separated the two germline ends. Germline V gene lookup returns CDR1 MNHEY and CDR2 SVGEGT. CDR3 region: CASSPLGQAGTQYF. The CDR3 nucleotides read TGTGCCAGCAGTCCCCTTGGCCAGGCGGGGACCCAGTACTTC.

The V and J genes are TRBV3-1 (or the pseudogene TRBV3-2) and TRBJ1-2; 7 bases map to TRBD1. This CDR3 region has 17 residues. V dropped 4 bases and J dropped 4; count of bases not matched to a gene: 15. CDR1 LGHDT and CDR2 YNNKEL come from the germline V gene (reference sequence). The CDR3 nucleotides read TGTGCCAGCAGCCTGGGGTCGGGGGACAGCGCGAGCTATGGCTACACCTTC. Translated, it gives CASSLGSGDSASYGYTF.

The CDR3 here is CASRDRGQSNEKLFF. CDR3 nucleotide sequence: TGTGCCAGCAGGGACAGGGGGCAGTCTAATGAAAAACTGTTTTTT. The genes are TRBV6-5 and TRBJ1-4, with 11 bases aligning to TRBD1. The V gene's germline CDR1 is MNHEY and CDR2 SVGAGI. The CDR3 extends over 15 amino acids. V trimming: 6 bases; J trimming: 3 bases; junction bases outside the gene matches: 3.

The chain recombines TRBV6-5 with TRBJ1-6, with D tentatively TRBD1 (6 bases). The V end lost 8 bases, the J end lost 7 bases, and 18 bases lay between the germline ends. This CDR3 region has 15 residues. CDR1 and CDR2 (germline): MNHEY, SVGAGI. DNA for the CDR3: TGTGCCAGCGGCCAGCAGGGGTTCGGGAATTCACCCCTCCACTTT. Its translation is CASGQQGFGNSPLHF.

This chain links TRBV27 with TRBJ2-7; no definite D call. V was cut by 4 bases and J by 3 bases, with 4 bases left in between. This CDR3 spans 11 amino acids. The germline V gene encodes CDR1 MNHEY and CDR2 SMNVEV (reference sequence). The CDR3 nucleotides are TGTGCCAGCAGTTCCCTCTACGAGCAGTACGTC. This gives the protein CASSSLYEQYV.

This rearrangement joins TRBV2 to TRBJ2-2, with 7 bases fitting TRBD2. The germline V gene has CDR1 SNHLY and CDR2 FYNNEI. V lost 6 bases, J lost 4 bases, and 11 bases stayed unmatched. This CDR3 has 16 residues. CDR3 coding DNA: TGTGCCAGCAGGGGCCTGGGAGGGCGTGGCACCGGGGAGCTGTTTTTT. Its translation is CASRGLGGRGTGELFF. Based on the CDR3 plus reference TRBV2 and TRBJ2-2, the full variable domain is EPEVTQTPSHQVTQMGQEVILRCVPISNHLYFYWYRQILGQKVEFLVSFYNNEISEKSEIFDDQFSVERPDGSNFTLKIRSTKLEDSAMYFCASRGLGGRGTGELFFGEGSRLTVL.

The chain carries TRBV19 and TRBJ2-2, with 11 bases fitting TRBD1. CDR1 is LNHDA, CDR2 SQIVND, per germline (reference sequence). V dropped 0 bases and J dropped 2; count of bases not matched to a gene: 8. This CDR3 is 19 amino acids long. In DNA, the CDR3 is TGTGCCAGTAGTATAGAGGACAGGGGGCCGGTTTTAAACACCGGGGAGCTGTTTTTT. Residues: CASSIEDRGPVLNTGELFF.

The chain is built from TRBV6-5 and TRBJ1-6, with 7 bases fitting TRBD1. J was trimmed by 6 bases and V by 0 bases; bases with no gene match: 2. CDR1 and CDR2 (germline): MNHEY, SVGAGI. The CDR3 runs to 15 residues. In DNA form, the CDR3 reads TGTGCCAGCAGTTACTCGGGACAGCCTAATTCACCCCTCCACTTT. This encodes CASSYSGQPNSPLHF.

A few counts support this clone. V is TRBV11-2 and J is TRBJ1-1; D remains unclear. CDR1 is SGHAT, CDR2 FQNNGV, per germline. Trimming stripped 3 bases from V and 5 bases from J, with 10 bases between. The CDR3 spans 13 residues. As DNA, the CDR3 is TGTGCCAGCAGCTTTACAGACCGGACTGAAGCTTTCTTT. Its protein product is CASSFTDRTEAFF.

This clone was counted a single time. V is TRBV28 and J is TRBJ2-7; 11 bases map to TRBD1. Germline CDR1 and CDR2: MDHEN and SYDVKM. The CDR3 runs 15 residues. The trim removed 3 bases at V and 4 bases at J, leaving 5 bases unmatched. The CDR3 region is CASSFGTGGGYEQYV. As DNA, the CDR3 is TGTGCCAGCAGTTTTGGGACAGGGGGTGGTTACGAGCAGTACGTC.

This clone was observed a few times. CDR3 in DNA: TGTGCCAGCAGCTGGACTAGCGGGAGGGTTGAGCAGTTCTTC. This codes for CASSWTSGRVEQFF. The rearrangement uses TRBV13 and TRBJ2-1; the match to TRBD2 covers 15 bases. The CDR3 totals 14 residues. V shed 4 bases and J 9 bases; nucleotides not matched to a gene: 1. Per germline, CDR1 PRHDT and CDR2 FYEKMQ (reference sequence). Complete variable domain (other parts from reference TRBV13 and TRBJ2-1): AAGVIQSPRHLIKEKRETATLKCYPIPRHDTVYWYQQGPGQDPQFLISFYEKMQSDKGSIPDRFSAQQFSDYHSELNMSSLELGDSALYFCASSWTSGRVEQFFGPGTRLTVL.

This sequence joins TRBV16 and TRBJ1-1; 10 bases are a match to TRBD1. V shed 0 bases, J shed 5 bases, and the junction held 0 bases outside the gene matches. Germline CDR1 and CDR2: KGHSY and FQNENV. CDR3 length: 14 residues. CDR3 residues: CASSQSGQGTEAFF. The CDR3 nucleotides are TGTGCCAGCAGCCAATCGGGACAGGGGACTGAAGCTTTCTTT.

The chain joins TRBV27 to TRBJ1-1; weak D call: TRBD1 (5 bases). Trimming took off 7 bases at V and 5 bases at J, with 20 bases between the two ends. The V gene's germline CDR1 is MNHEY and CDR2 SMNVEV (reference sequence). The CDR3 contains 15 residues. This CDR3 is CASTSAPGGRTEAFF. The CDR3 nucleotides are TGTGCCAGCACCTCTGCGCCCGGGGGAAGGACTGAAGCTTTCTTT.

J is TRBJ2-7 and V is TRBV9, with 8 bases lining up with TRBD2. V shed 4 bases, J shed 0 bases, and the junction held 9 bases outside the gene matches. CDR1 SGDLS and CDR2 YYNGEE come from the germline V gene. This CDR3 is 16 amino acids long. The DNA for the CDR3 is TGTGCCAGCAGCCCACACCCGGGAGGGACCTCCTACGAGCAGTACTTC. Residues: CASSPHPGGTSYEQYF.